This record concerns one T cell receptor (beta chain) sequence. Its antigen is not known. The sample has other DNA sequences that encode this CDR3 too. There were only Caucasian adults among the donors, and all lived in Nashville, Tennessee. This record comes from a study of shared clonotypes between healthy human individuals. Every immunoSEQ plate was one replicate of a subset's evenly spread DNA. When replicate PCRs were run on sorted subsets, they used about 200 ng DNA, approximately 33,000 T cell genomes. Here immunoSEQ multiplex PCR was the method, and the copy in TCRdb shows in-frame clones only, minus some. There are 2 million to 2.5 million clones in the sample; under 95% occur only once, and around 0.4% lies in the top ten. Whole-study findings and limits: Between several donors, naive CD4 clonotypes were shared at a level of approximately 5%.

The germline V gene has CDR1 SGHAT and CDR2 FQNNGV. The CDR3 extends over 14 amino acids. V lost 4 bases, J lost 4 bases, and 2 bases stayed unmatched. The rearrangement joins TRBV11-2 to TRBJ2-1; 9 positions agree with TRBD2. Sequencing was done on a sample of naive CD4+ T cells from PBMCs. Subset: CD45RA+ positively selected. The sequence came from a man between 18 and 35 years old in good health. Some clones in this sample may be carry-over from other donors' samples. As DNA, the CDR3 is TGTGCCAGCAGCTCGCTAGCGGGATACAATGAGCAGTTCTTC. Encoded protein: CASSSLAGYNEQFF.